This T cell receptor beta chain was identified in a study of T cell responses to AZD1222 COVID-19 vaccine. General study points: Reportedly, close to half of spike-specific TCRs are directed against unmutated variant regions. Across the whole spike, CD4 TCRs peaked at regions 160-218 and 743-854. Recipients of AZD1222 seropositive at baseline numbered only five or six. Clonal diversity was possibly underestimated; the donors were predominantly white British and more often female.

Measured with immunoSEQ multiplex PCR; TCRdb has only the in-frame clones, and not every one. The data contain roughly 40,000 clones, 90% of them seen just once; the ten biggest clones take up about a third. About this clone: What it binds is unknown.

The V gene lost 4 bases and the J gene lost 11 bases, with 29 bases spanning the gap. This CDR3 has 17 residues. CDR1 and CDR2 from the germline V gene are MNHEY and SVGEGT. The specimen was peripheral blood, collected 28 days after the second AZD1222 dose. The chain recombines TRBV6-2 or TRBV6-3 with TRBJ1-1, with D unclear. The source is an adult who received the AZD1222 COVID-19 vaccine. CDR3 protein: CASSSLISTPSLLGAFF. The CDR3 bases are TGTGCCAGCAGTTCCCTTATTTCGACGCCTAGTCTACTTGGGGCTTTCTTT.